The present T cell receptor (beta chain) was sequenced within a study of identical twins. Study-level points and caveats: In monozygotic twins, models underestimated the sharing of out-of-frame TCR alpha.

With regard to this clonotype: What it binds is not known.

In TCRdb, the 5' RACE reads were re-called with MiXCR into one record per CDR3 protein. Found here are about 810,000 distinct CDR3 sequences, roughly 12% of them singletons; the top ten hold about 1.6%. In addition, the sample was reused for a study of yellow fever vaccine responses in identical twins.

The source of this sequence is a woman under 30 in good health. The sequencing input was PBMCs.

The CDR3 sequence: CASSLEGRDYEAFF. In DNA, the CDR3 is TGCGCCAGCAGCTTGGAGGGGCGGGACTATGAAGCTTTCTTT. The chain has TRBV5-1 and TRBJ1-1; D is possibly TRBD1 (5 bases). The CDR3 is 14 amino acids. The V gene's germline CDR1 is SGHRS and CDR2 YFSETQ. Trimming removed 0 bases from V and 7 bases from J, with 13 bases in between. The variable domain in full, completed from reference TRBV5-1 and TRBJ1-1, reads KAGVTQTPRYLIKTRGQQVTLSCSPISGHRSVSWYQQTPGQGLQFLFEYFSETQRNKGNFPGRFSGRQFSNSRSEMNVSTLELGDSALYLCASSLEGRDYEAFFGQGTRLTVV.